Listed below are T cell receptor beta chains from one sample, sequenced in a study of human T cells and chemical hapten exposure. A single record per CDR3 protein comes from TCRdb applying MiXCR to the RACE reads. The table lists approximately 110,000 distinct CDR3 sequences, about 11% of them singletons. The sequencing used whole blood, collected in connection with sensitization to the hapten diphenylcyclopropenone (DPC). The receptors were gathered from a woman aged 40 to 50 with alopecia areata. Some clones in this sample may be carry-over from other donors' samples. CDR3s include the opening cysteine and the closing phenylalanine or tryptophan. The D gene is left open where the match is weak. For some rows the clone size is stated as once, few or many, or as a class when expanded; others skip it.

j_call: TRBJ1-5
cdr3_length: 13
d_call: .
clone_size: many
v_call: TRBV10-2
cdr3_nt: TGCGCCAGCAGTGAGGGGGCAGGTCAGCCCCAGCATTTT
cdr3_aa: CASSEGAGQPQHF

j_call: TRBJ2-4
cdr3_length: 16
d_call: .
clone_size: .
v_call: TRBV4-3
cdr3_nt: TGCGCCAGCAGCCAAGGAGTGTCGGGGGTAAAAAACATTCAGTACTTC
cdr3_aa: CASSQGVSGVKNIQYF

j_call: TRBJ1-2
cdr3_length: 12
d_call: .
clone_size: .
v_call: TRBV29-1
cdr3_nt: TGCAGCGTTGATGACAGTGGCTATGGCTACACCTTC
cdr3_aa: CSVDDSGYGYTF

j_call: TRBJ2-7
cdr3_length: 12
d_call: .
clone_size: many
v_call: TRBV3-1
cdr3_nt: TGTGCCAGCAGCGCGGGACCCTACGAGCAGTACTTC
cdr3_aa: CASSAGPYEQYF

j_call: TRBJ1-1
cdr3_length: 13
d_call: .
clone_size: many
v_call: TRBV28
cdr3_nt: TGTGCCAGCAGCCCCCGGATGAACACTGAAGCTTTCTTT
cdr3_aa: CASSPRMNTEAFF

j_call: TRBJ1-1
cdr3_length: 14
d_call: .
clone_size: many
v_call: TRBV25-1
cdr3_nt: TGTGCCAGCAGTATCTGGGGTATGAACACTGAAGCTTTCTTT
cdr3_aa: CASSIWGMNTEAFF

j_call: TRBJ1-3
cdr3_length: 17
d_call: TRBD1
clone_size: few
v_call: TRBV6-6
cdr3_nt: TGTGCCAGCAGCCTACTCTTTGGACAGGGCGTTGGAAACACCATATATTTT
cdr3_aa: CASSLLFGQGVGNTIYF

j_call: TRBJ2-2
cdr3_length: 22
d_call: TRBD2
clone_size: few
v_call: TRBV4-3
cdr3_nt: TGCGCCAGCAGCCAAGATGCCCTGGCTGTCCCGGGTAGCGGGAGTCGTACCGGGGAGCTGTTTTTT
cdr3_aa: CASSQDALAVPGSGSRTGELFF

j_call: TRBJ2-5
cdr3_length: 16
d_call: TRBD2
clone_size: .
v_call: TRBV20-1
cdr3_nt: TGCAGTGCTCCCTACGGGACTAGCGGACTTCAAGAGACCCAGTACTTC
cdr3_aa: CSAPYGTSGLQETQYF

j_call: TRBJ2-7
cdr3_length: 12
d_call: .
clone_size: few
v_call: TRBV20-1
cdr3_nt: TGCAGTGCTAGGTTTATAACAGCCGAGCAGTACTTC
cdr3_aa: CSARFITAEQYF

j_call: TRBJ2-5
cdr3_length: 15
d_call: .
clone_size: few
v_call: TRBV9
cdr3_nt: TGTGCCAGCAGCGTAGGGGGTCAAGGGGCGGAGACCCAGTACTTC
cdr3_aa: CASSVGGQGAETQYF

j_call: TRBJ2-5
cdr3_length: 14
d_call: TRBD1
clone_size: .
v_call: TRBV5-1
cdr3_nt: TGCGCCAGCAGCTTGGAGGGACAGAGGAAGACCCAGTACTTC
cdr3_aa: CASSLEGQRKTQYF

j_call: TRBJ2-7
cdr3_length: 13
d_call: TRBD1
clone_size: few
v_call: TRBV6-2/TRBV6-3
cdr3_nt: TGTGCCAGCGTCGGGACAGTTTCGTACGAGCAGTACTTC
cdr3_aa: CASVGTVSYEQYF

j_call: TRBJ1-6
cdr3_length: 13
d_call: .
clone_size: many
v_call: TRBV9
cdr3_nt: TGTGCCAGCAGCCTCTTTAGGGATTCACCCCTCCACTTT
cdr3_aa: CASSLFRDSPLHF

j_call: TRBJ2-5
cdr3_length: 16
d_call: TRBD2
clone_size: .
v_call: TRBV7-2
cdr3_nt: TGTGCCAGCAGCTTAATAGCGGGAGGCCTCCAGGGGACCCAGTACTTC
cdr3_aa: CASSLIAGGLQGTQYF

j_call: TRBJ2-4
cdr3_length: 14
d_call: TRBD1
clone_size: few
v_call: TRBV30
cdr3_nt: TGTGCCTGGAGTGGATGGGACAGCGAAAACATTCAGTACTTC
cdr3_aa: CAWSGWDSENIQYF

j_call: TRBJ2-1
cdr3_length: 15
d_call: TRBD2
clone_size: many
v_call: TRBV12-3/TRBV12-4
cdr3_nt: TGTGCCAGCAGTCTAGCGGGGGGGTTACCGAGTGAGCAGTTCTTC
cdr3_aa: CASSLAGGLPSEQFF

j_call: TRBJ1-2
cdr3_length: 13
d_call: .
clone_size: few
v_call: TRBV24-1
cdr3_nt: TGTGCCACCAGTGATCCCACCGGGGGCGGCTACACCTTC
cdr3_aa: CATSDPTGGGYTF

j_call: TRBJ1-2
cdr3_length: 14
d_call: .
clone_size: few
v_call: TRBV10-3
cdr3_nt: TGTGCCATCAGTGATGGGCCAGGGTATCATGGCTACACCTTC
cdr3_aa: CAISDGPGYHGYTF

j_call: TRBJ1-1
cdr3_length: 14
d_call: TRBD1
clone_size: few
v_call: TRBV11-2
cdr3_nt: TGTGCCAGCAGCTACGGACAGGCCGACACTGAAGCTTTCTTT
cdr3_aa: CASSYGQADTEAFF

j_call: TRBJ2-1
cdr3_length: 18
d_call: TRBD2
clone_size: .
v_call: TRBV6-2/TRBV6-3
cdr3_nt: TGTGCCAGCAGTTACTCGACGGATGAGGCTAGCGGGAGGTATGAGCAGTTCTTC
cdr3_aa: CASSYSTDEASGRYEQFF

j_call: TRBJ1-1
cdr3_length: 12
d_call: .
clone_size: many
v_call: TRBV20-1
cdr3_nt: TGCAGTGCTAGGGGGGTGGGCACTGAAGCTTTCTTT
cdr3_aa: CSARGVGTEAFF

j_call: TRBJ1-2
cdr3_length: 14
d_call: .
clone_size: .
v_call: TRBV28
cdr3_nt: TGTGCCAGCAGTTCCTTGGGTATCGACTATGGCTACACCTTC
cdr3_aa: CASSSLGIDYGYTF

j_call: TRBJ2-2
cdr3_length: 15
d_call: TRBD1
clone_size: few
v_call: TRBV28
cdr3_nt: TGTGCCAGCAGGGTGACAGGGAGGAACACCGGGGAGCTGTTTTTT
cdr3_aa: CASRVTGRNTGELFF

j_call: TRBJ2-1
cdr3_length: 13
d_call: TRBD2
clone_size: many
v_call: TRBV20-1
cdr3_nt: TGCAGTGTGTCTAGCGGGAGTAACAATGAGCAGTTCTTC
cdr3_aa: CSVSSGSNNEQFF

j_call: TRBJ2-7
cdr3_length: 14
d_call: TRBD2
clone_size: .
v_call: TRBV15
cdr3_nt: TGTGCCACCAGCAGAGATCTACTAGCGGGGGAGCAGTACTTC
cdr3_aa: CATSRDLLAGEQYF

j_call: TRBJ1-1
cdr3_length: 13
d_call: .
clone_size: .
v_call: TRBV28
cdr3_nt: TGTGCCAGCACCGACGGACAGCTATCAGAAGCTTTCTTT
cdr3_aa: CASTDGQLSEAFF

j_call: TRBJ1-5
cdr3_length: 16
d_call: .
clone_size: .
v_call: TRBV15
cdr3_nt: TGTGCCACCAGCCCCGCGGGGGGCCCTAGCAATCAGCCCCAGCATTTT
cdr3_aa: CATSPAGGPSNQPQHF

j_call: TRBJ2-3
cdr3_length: 16
d_call: TRBD2
clone_size: few
v_call: TRBV7-2
cdr3_nt: TGTGCCAGCAGCTTAGTAGGCGGGGGGGCGTCGGATACGCAGTATTTT
cdr3_aa: CASSLVGGGASDTQYF